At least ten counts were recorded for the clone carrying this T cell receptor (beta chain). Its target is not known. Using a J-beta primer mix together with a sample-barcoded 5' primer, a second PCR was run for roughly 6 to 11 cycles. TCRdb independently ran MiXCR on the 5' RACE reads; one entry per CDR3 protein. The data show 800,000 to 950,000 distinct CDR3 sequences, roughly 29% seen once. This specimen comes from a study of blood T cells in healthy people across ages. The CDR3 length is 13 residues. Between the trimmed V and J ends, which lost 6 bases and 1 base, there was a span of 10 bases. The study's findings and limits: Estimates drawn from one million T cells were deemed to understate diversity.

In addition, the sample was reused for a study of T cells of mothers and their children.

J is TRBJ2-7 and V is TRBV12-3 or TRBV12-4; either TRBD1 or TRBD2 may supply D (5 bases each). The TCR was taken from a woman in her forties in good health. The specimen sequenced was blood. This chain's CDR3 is CASRGRLSYEQYF. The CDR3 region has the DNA TGTGCCAGCAGGGGACGTTTGTCCTACGAGCAGTACTTC.